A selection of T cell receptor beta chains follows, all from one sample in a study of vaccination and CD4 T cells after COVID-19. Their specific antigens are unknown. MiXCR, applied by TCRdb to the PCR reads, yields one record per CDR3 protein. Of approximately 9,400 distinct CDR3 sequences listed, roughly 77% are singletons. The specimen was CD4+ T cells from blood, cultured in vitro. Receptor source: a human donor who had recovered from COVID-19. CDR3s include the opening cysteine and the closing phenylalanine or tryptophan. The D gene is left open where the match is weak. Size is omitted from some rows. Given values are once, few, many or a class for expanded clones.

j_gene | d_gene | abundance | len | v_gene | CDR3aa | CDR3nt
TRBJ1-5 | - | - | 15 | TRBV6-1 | CASSITGSDNQPQHF | TGTGCCAGCAGTATCACAGGGTCGGACAATCAGCCCCAGCATTTT
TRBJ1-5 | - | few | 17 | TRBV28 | CASSLYGRGESNQPQHF | TGTGCCAGCAGTTTATATGGCAGAGGGGAAAGCAATCAGCCCCAGCATTTT
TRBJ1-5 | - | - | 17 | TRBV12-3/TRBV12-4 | CASSLMTKDGSNQPQHF | TGTGCCAGCAGTTTGATGACCAAGGACGGAAGCAATCAGCCCCAGCATTTT
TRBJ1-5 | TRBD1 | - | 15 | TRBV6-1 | CASRQGLYSNQPQHF | TGTGCCAGCAGACAGGGGCTATATAGCAATCAGCCCCAGCATTTT
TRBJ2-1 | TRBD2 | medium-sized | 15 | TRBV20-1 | CSARDGLAGHNEQFF | TGCAGTGCTAGAGACGGACTAGCGGGTCACAATGAGCAGTTCTTC
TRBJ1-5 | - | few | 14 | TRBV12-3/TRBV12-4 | CASRDWASNQPQHF | TGTGCCAGCAGAGACTGGGCTAGCAATCAGCCCCAGCATTTT
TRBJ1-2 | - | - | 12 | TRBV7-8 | CASSLDAGGYTF | TGTGCCAGCAGCTTAGATGCGGGGGGCTACACCTTC
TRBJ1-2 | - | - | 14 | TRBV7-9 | CASSLGSANYGYTF | TGTGCCAGCAGCTTAGGTTCAGCTAACTATGGCTACACCTTC
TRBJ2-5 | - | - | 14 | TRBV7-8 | CASTRRGVKETQYF | TGTGCCAGCACCCGGAGGGGGGTTAAAGAGACCCAGTACTTC
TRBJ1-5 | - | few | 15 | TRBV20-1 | CSARVPPDSNQPQHF | TGCAGTGCTAGAGTTCCCCCGGACAGCAATCAGCCCCAGCATTTT
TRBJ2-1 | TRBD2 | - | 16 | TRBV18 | CASSPAMGVAGDEQFF | TGTGCCAGCTCACCTGCAATGGGGGTAGCGGGAGATGAGCAGTTCTTC
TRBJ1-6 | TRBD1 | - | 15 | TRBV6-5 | CASSYLGQGYSPLHF | TGTGCCAGCAGTTACCTGGGACAGGGCTACTCACCCCTCCACTTT
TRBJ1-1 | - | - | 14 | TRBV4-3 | CASSQVLRGTEAFF | TGCGCCAGCAGCCAAGTACTCAGGGGCACTGAAGCTTTCTTT
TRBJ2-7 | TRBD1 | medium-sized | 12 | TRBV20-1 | CRMTGESSEQYF | TGCAGGATGACAGGGGAAAGCTCCGAGCAGTACTTC
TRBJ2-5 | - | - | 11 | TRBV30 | CAWDRVGPQYF | TGTGCCTGGGATCGCGTGGGACCCCAGTACTTC
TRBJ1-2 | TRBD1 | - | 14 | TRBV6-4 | CASRSGTGIGGYTF | TGTGCCAGCAGGTCCGGGACAGGGATCGGGGGCTACACCTTC
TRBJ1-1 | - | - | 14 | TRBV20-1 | CSAREGSRNTEAFF | TGCAGTGCTAGAGAAGGTAGTCGGAACACTGAAGCTTTCTTT
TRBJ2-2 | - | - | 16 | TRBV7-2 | CASSLGPRGNTGELFF | TGTGCCAGCAGCTTAGGCCCGCGGGGAAACACCGGGGAGCTGTTTTTT
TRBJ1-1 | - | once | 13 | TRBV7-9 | CASVRELDTEAFF | TGTGCCAGCGTCAGGGAGTTGGACACTGAAGCTTTCTTT
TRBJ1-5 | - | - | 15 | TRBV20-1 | CSASVPGRQNQPQHF | TGCAGTGCTAGTGTTCCGGGGAGGCAAAATCAGCCCCAGCATTTT
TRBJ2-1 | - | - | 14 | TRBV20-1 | CSAQSPTSGNEQFF | TGCAGTGCACAGTCTCCCACGTCGGGCAATGAGCAGTTCTTC
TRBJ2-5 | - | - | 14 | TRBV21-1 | CASTQTGRRETQYF | TGTGCCAGCACCCAGACAGGGAGACGGGAGACCCAGTACTTC
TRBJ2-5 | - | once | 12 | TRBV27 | CASSPHQETQYF | TGTGCCAGCAGTCCACACCAAGAGACCCAGTACTTC
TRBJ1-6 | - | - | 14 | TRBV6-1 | CASSAQGDSPPLHF | TGTGCCAGCAGTGCCCAGGGAGACTCCCCACCCCTCCACTTT
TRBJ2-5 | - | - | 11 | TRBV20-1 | CSGQGLSTQYF | TGCAGTGGCCAGGGCTTGTCGACCCAGTACTTC
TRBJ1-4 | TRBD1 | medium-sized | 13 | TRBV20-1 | CSARQGAGEKLFF | TGCAGTGCGAGACAGGGGGCAGGAGAAAAACTGTTTTTT
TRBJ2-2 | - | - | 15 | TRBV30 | CAYQQGSVRTGELFF | TGTGCCTACCAACAGGGTTCGGTGCGAACCGGGGAGCTGTTTTTT